Here is one T cell receptor (beta chain) with its context. This record comes from a study of blood T cell repertoires in COVID-19. Study at large: T cells, B-cell-depleted T cells, or PBMCs supplied cDNA or gDNA.

Those enrolled, adults aged about 18 to 89 years, came from about two dozen US areas. Germline values: CDR1 KGHSH, CDR2 LQKENI. After removal of 1 base from V and 10 bases from J, the junction contained 16 bases not matched to a gene. This CDR3 spans 17 amino acids. In the original processing: Using reference gene primer amplification, nucleated cell counts were estimated. Sequencing was performed with immunoSEQ multiplex PCR; in TCRdb, only in-frame clones are kept and a portion is missing. That table furnishes V, J and clone size, whereas the DNA furnished D and trimming. In the table there are about 260,000 clones, 80% to 90% of which are singletons.

The source is a man aged 25 to 45 with acute COVID-19. This chain connects TRBV18 to TRBJ2-1, with 7 nucleotides matching TRBD1. Sequencing was done on a sample of PBMCs or T cells enriched from blood (not recorded which). The CDR3 bases are TGTGCCAGCTCACCACTCGGTCCGGGACAGACGACAGGGGAGCAGTTCTTC. This translates into CASSPLGPGQTTGEQFF.